The following is a TCR beta chain sequence with its context. This entry comes from a study of blood T cell repertoires in COVID-19. As for the study in general: Sites in the United States, Italy and Spain provided acute and convalescent COVID-19 samples. PBMCs, B-cell-depleted T cells, or T cells provided the cDNA or gDNA that made up the material.

TCRdb's table, derived via immunoSEQ multiplex PCR, lists solely in-frame clones and lacks some. The table has just over 60,000 clones, around 85% seen once. Trimming took 0 bases from V and 5 from J; bases not matched to a gene: 10. CDR3 size: 16 residues. CDR1 SGHKS and CDR2 YYEKEE come from the germline V gene (reference sequence). The chain recombines TRBV5-5 with TRBJ2-5; 7 bases are shared with TRBD1. The sample taken for sequencing was peripheral blood. The sequence derives from a man aged 60 to 75 with acute or convalescent COVID-19. CDR3: CASSLAGQVNYETQYF. The CDR3 DNA is TGTGCCAGCAGCTTGGCCGGACAGGTTAACTACGAGACCCAGTACTTC.